The entry that follows covers one TCR beta chain sequence. The source of the sample is a study of blood T cell repertoires in COVID-19. Study in general: In Cohort 3, a recovered donor had either two negative PCRs, clearance, or symptom resolution.

Study processing details: Cell counts per sample came from amplifying reference gene primers. Generated by immunoSEQ multiplex PCR, the TCRdb table keeps only in-frame clones and is missing some. V and J calls plus clone size are reproduced from that table; the DNA served to infer D and trimming. The data hold over 110,000 clones, with roughly 84% observed a single time. V lost 6 bases and J lost 1; bases outside the gene matches: 9. The CDR3 runs 16 residues. Germline assignment: CDR1 SGHAT and CDR2 FQNNGV. The receptor was isolated from a man aged 45-65 years in a cohort exposed to, infected with or recovered from COVID-19 (not recorded which). Sequencing was done on a sample of PBMCs or T cells enriched from blood (not recorded which). The rearrangement links TRBV11-2 to TRBJ1-1, with 9 bases matching TRBD1. CDR3 loop: CASRPTGGIWNTEAFF. The CDR3 region has the DNA TGTGCCAGCAGGCCGACAGGGGGAATATGGAACACTGAAGCTTTCTTT.